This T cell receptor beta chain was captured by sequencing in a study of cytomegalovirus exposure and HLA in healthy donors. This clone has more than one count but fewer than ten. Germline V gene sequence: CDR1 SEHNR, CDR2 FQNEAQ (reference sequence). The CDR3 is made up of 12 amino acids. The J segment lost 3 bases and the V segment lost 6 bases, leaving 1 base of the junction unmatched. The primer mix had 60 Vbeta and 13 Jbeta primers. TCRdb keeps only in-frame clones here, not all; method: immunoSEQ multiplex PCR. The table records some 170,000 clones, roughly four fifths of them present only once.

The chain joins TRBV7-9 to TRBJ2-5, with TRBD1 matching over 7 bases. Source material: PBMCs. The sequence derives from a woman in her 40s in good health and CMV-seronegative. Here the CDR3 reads CASSDREETQYF. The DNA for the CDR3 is TGTGCCAGCAGTGACAGGGAAGAGACCCAGTACTTC.